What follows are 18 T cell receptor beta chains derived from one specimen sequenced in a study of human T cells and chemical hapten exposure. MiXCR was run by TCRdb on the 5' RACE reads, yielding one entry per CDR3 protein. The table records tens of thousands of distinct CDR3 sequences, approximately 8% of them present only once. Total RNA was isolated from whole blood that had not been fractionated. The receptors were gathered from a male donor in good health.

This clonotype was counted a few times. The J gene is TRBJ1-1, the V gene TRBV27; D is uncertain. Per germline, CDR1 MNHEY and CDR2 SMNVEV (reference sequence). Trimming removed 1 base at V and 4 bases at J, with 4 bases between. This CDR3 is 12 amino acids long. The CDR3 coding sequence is TGTGCCAGCAGTTTATACACCACTGAAGCTTTCTTT. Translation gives CASSLYTTEAFF.

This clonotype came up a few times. The CDR3 sequence: CSVGQGDNEQFF. As DNA, the CDR3 is TGCAGCGTAGGACAGGGGGACAATGAGCAGTTCTTC. V is TRBV29-1 and J is TRBJ2-1; 10 positions match TRBD1. There are 12 residues in the CDR3. Germline lookup yields CDR1 SQVTM and CDR2 ANQGSEA. V lost 6 bases and J lost 5; bases outside the gene matches: 1.

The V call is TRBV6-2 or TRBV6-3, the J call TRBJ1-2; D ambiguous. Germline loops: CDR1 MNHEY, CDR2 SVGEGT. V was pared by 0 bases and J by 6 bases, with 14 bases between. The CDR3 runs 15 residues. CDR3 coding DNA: TGTGCCAGCAGTTACTCCTTTTTTGAGGAGGATGGCTACACCTTC. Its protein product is CASSYSFFEEDGYTF.

CDR3 region: CASSLGQAKYF. In DNA, the CDR3 is TGTGCCAGCAGCTTAGGACAGGCCAAGTACTTC. This rearrangement joins TRBV7-9 to TRBJ2-7; D perhaps matches TRBD1 (6 bases). The CDR3 is made up of 11 amino acids. CDR1 is SEHNR, CDR2 FQNEAQ, per germline (reference sequence). Between the trimmed V and J ends, which lost 1 base and 11 bases, there was a span of 9 bases.

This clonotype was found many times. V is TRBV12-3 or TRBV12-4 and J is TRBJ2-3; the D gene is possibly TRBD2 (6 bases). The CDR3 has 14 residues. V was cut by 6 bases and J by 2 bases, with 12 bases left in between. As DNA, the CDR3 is TGTGCCAGCAGGCCCCGGGAGCTCACAGATACGCAGTATTTT. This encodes CASRPRELTDTQYF.

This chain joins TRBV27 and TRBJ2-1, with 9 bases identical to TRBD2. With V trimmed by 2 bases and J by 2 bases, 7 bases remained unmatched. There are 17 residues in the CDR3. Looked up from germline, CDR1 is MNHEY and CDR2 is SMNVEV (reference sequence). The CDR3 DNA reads TGTGCCAGCAGTTTAAGGGTAGCGGGGGCCGCCTACAATGAGCAGTTCTTC. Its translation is CASSLRVAGAAYNEQFF.

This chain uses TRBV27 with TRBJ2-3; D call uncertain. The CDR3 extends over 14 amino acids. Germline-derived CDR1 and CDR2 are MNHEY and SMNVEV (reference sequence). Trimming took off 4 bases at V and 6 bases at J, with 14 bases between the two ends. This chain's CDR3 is CASSSIDAMDTQYF. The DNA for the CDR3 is TGTGCCAGCAGTTCAATCGACGCGATGGATACGCAGTATTTT.

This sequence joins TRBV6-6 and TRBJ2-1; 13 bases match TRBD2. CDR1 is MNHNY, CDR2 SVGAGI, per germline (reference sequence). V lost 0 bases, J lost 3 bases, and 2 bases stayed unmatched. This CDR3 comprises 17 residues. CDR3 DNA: TGTGCCAGCAGTTACTCGGGACTAGCGGGGATCTACAATGAGCAGTTCTTC. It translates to CASSYSGLAGIYNEQFF.

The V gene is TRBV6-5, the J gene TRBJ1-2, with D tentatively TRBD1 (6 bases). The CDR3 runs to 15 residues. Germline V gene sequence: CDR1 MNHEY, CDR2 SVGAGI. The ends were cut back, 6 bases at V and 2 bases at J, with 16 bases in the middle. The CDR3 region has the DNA TGTGCCAGCAGAAAGGAACTCACAGGGAACTATGGCTACACCTTC. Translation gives CASRKELTGNYGYTF.

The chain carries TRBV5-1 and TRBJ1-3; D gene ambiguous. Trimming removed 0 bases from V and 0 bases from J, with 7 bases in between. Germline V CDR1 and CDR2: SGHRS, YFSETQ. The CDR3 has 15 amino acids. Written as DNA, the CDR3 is TGCGCCAGCAGCTTGGACAGCTACTCTGGAAACACCATATATTTT. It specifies CASSLDSYSGNTIYF.

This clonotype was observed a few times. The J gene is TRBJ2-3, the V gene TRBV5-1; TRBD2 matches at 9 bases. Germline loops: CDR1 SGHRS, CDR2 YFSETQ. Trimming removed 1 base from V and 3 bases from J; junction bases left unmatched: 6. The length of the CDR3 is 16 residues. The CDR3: CASSLWREGPTDTQYF. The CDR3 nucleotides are TGCGCCAGCAGCTTGTGGCGGGAGGGCCCGACAGATACGCAGTATTTT.

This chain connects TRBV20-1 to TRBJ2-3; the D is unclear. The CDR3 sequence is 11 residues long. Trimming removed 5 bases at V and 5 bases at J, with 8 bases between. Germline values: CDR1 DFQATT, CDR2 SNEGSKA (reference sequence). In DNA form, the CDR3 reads TGCAGTGCTTTCCTCGGAGATACGCAGTATTTT. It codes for CSAFLGDTQYF.

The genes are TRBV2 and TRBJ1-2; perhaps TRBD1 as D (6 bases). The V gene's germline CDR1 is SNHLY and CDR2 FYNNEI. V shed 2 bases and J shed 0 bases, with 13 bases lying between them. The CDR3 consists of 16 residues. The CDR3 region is CASSELGGSANYGYTF. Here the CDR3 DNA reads TGTGCCAGCAGTGAATTGGGGGGCAGCGCTAACTATGGCTACACCTTC.

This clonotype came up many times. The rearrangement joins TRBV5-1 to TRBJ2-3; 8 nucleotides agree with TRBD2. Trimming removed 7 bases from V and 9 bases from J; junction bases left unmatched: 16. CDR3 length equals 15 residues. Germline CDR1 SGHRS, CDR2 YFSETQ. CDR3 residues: CASGAGALGGGTQYF. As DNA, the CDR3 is TGCGCCAGCGGAGCGGGAGCCCTCGGCGGCGGGACGCAGTATTTT. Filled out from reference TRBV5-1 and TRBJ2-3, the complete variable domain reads KAGVTQTPRYLIKTRGQQVTLSCSPISGHRSVSWYQQTPGQGLQFLFEYFSETQRNKGNFPGRFSGRQFSNSRSEMNVSTLELGDSALYLCASGAGALGGGTQYFGPGTRLTVL.

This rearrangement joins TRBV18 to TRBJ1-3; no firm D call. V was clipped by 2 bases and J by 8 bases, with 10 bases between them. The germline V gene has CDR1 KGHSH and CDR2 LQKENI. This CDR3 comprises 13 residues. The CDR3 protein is CASSPSAVDTIYF. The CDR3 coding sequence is TGTGCCAGCTCACCATCGGCAGTAGACACCATATATTTT.

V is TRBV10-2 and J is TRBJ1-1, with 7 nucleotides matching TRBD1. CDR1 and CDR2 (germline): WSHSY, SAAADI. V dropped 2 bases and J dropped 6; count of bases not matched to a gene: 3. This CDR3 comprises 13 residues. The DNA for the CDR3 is TGCGCCAGCAGTGAGACAGGGGCGGCTGAAGCTTTCTTT. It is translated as CASSETGAAEAFF.

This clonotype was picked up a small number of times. CDR3: CASTPLWGRSNEQFF. In DNA form, the CDR3 reads TGTGCCAGCACCCCCCTTTGGGGGCGAAGCAATGAGCAGTTCTTC. The gene calls are TRBV12-3 or TRBV12-4 and TRBJ2-1; TRBD1 is a possible D gene (6 bases). The CDR3 is 15 amino acids. Deletions cut 7 bases from V and 6 bases from J, with 19 bases between.

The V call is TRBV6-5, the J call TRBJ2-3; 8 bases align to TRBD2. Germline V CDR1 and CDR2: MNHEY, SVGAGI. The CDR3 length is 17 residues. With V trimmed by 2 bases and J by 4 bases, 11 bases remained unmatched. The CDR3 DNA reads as TGTGCCAGCAGTTACGGGCAGAGGCGGGGGGAGGCAGATACGCAGTATTTT. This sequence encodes CASSYGQRRGEADTQYF.